Following are 8 T cell receptor beta chains from one sample sequenced in a study of T-cell memory formation after mild COVID-19. TCRdb re-called the 5' RACE reads through MiXCR, storing one row per CDR3 protein. The sample records over 150,000 distinct CDR3 sequences, 20% to 25% being singletons. Sequencing was performed on PBMCs or a T cell subset sorted from them (not recorded which). These receptors were collected from an adult woman who had mild COVID-19 (a few samples of this study predate the infection). Cell type and time point are not known.

The chain uses TRBV20-1 and TRBJ2-3; 10 bases line up with TRBD1. The CDR3 covers 18 residues. V trimming: 3 bases; J trimming: 0 bases; junction bases outside the gene matches: 12. Germline CDR1 and CDR2: DFQATT and SNEGSKA (reference sequence). As DNA, the CDR3 is TGCAGTGCTAGGGGAGGGACAGGGGCTCGAGCTAGCACAGATACGCAGTATTTT. As protein: CSARGGTGARASTDTQYF.

This clonotype appeared a few times. This chain links TRBV29-1 with TRBJ2-7, with unresolved D. This CDR3 has 13 residues. CDR1 is SQVTM and CDR2 is ANQGSEA in the germline V gene. V lost 3 bases and J 0 bases, leaving 9 bases between the germline ends. As DNA, the CDR3 is TGCAGCGTTGAGGACGGAACCTCCTACGAGCAGTACTTC. It translates to CSVEDGTSYEQYF.

V is TRBV27 and J is TRBJ2-5; TRBD2 aligns across 11 bases. The length of the CDR3 is 16 residues. Germline-derived CDR1 and CDR2 are MNHEY and SMNVEV (reference sequence). V shed 4 bases and J 0 bases; nucleotides not matched to a gene: 4. This CDR3 reads CASSSLAGGDQETQYF. CDR3 bases: TGTGCCAGCAGTTCCCTAGCGGGAGGTGACCAAGAGACCCAGTACTTC.

This clonotype has only a few counts. The CDR3 reads CASSLYGRARRSYNEQFF. The CDR3 bases are TGTGCCAGCAGCTTGTACGGGAGGGCCAGGCGCTCCTACAATGAGCAGTTCTTC. The V gene is TRBV5-5, the J gene TRBJ2-1; 8 positions match TRBD2. Germline values: CDR1 SGHKS, CDR2 YYEKEE (reference sequence). This CDR3 is built from 18 residues. After removal of 1 base from V and 0 bases from J, the junction contained 9 bases not matched to a gene.

This chain uses TRBV6-5 with TRBJ1-6; weak D call: TRBD1 (5 bases). Trimming removed 5 bases at V and 9 bases at J, with 11 bases between. The CDR3 contains 13 residues. Germline-derived CDR1 and CDR2 are MNHEY and SVGAGI. CDR3 sequence reads: CASSIQGSSPLHF. The DNA for the CDR3 is TGTGCCAGCAGTATTCAGGGAAGTTCACCCCTCCACTTT.

This clonotype was detected a few times. This rearrangement joins TRBV7-8 to TRBJ2-1; no reliable D call. From germline, CDR1 is SGHVS and CDR2 FQNEAQ. The length of the CDR3 is 13 residues. The V end was cut by 2 bases, the J end by 2 bases, with 4 bases between. The chain's CDR3 is CASSLIAYNEQFF. In DNA form, the CDR3 reads TGTGCCAGCAGCTTAATCGCCTACAATGAGCAGTTCTTC.

This clonotype was observed a few times. V gene TRBV6-1 combines with J gene TRBJ1-4; tentative D call: TRBD1 (5 bases). There are 15 residues in the CDR3. V gave up 1 base and J gave up 8 bases, with 14 bases separating them. Germline V gives CDR1 MNHNS, CDR2 SASEGT. CDR3 loop: CASSEGRWDGEKLFF. As DNA, the CDR3 is TGTGCCAGCAGTGAAGGGCGTTGGGACGGGGAAAAACTGTTTTTT.

The chain couples TRBV20-1 to TRBJ1-1; perhaps TRBD1 as D (6 bases). This CDR3 comprises 13 residues. Trimming removed 3 bases at V and 1 base at J, with 9 bases between. CDR1 and CDR2 from the germline V gene are DFQATT and SNEGSKA (reference sequence). CDR3 residues: CSASLQGNTEAFF. Here the CDR3 DNA reads TGCAGTGCTAGCCTACAGGGGAACACTGAAGCTTTCTTT.